These 27 T cell receptor beta chains came from one sample sequenced in a study of identical twins. One entry per CDR3 protein, called by TCRdb with MiXCR from the 5' RACE reads. The sample consists of roughly 750,000 distinct CDR3 sequences, 21% of them appearing once. This same sample was also taken into another study, of T cells expressing NK-cell markers.

Sequencing was done on a sample of PBMCs. These receptor sequences come from a woman between 18 and 29 years old in good health.

This clonotype was picked up a small number of times. The rearrangement uses TRBV4-2 and TRBJ2-3; TRBD2 matches 12 bases. Germline values: CDR1 LGHNA, CDR2 YNFKEQ. The V gene end was trimmed by 4 bases and the J gene end by 2 bases; junction bases not matched to a gene: 4. The CDR3 runs 16 residues. This chain's CDR3 is CASSPLAGGNTDTQYF. CDR3 DNA: TGTGCCAGCAGCCCACTAGCGGGGGGTAACACAGATACGCAGTATTTT.

J is TRBJ2-5 and V is TRBV3-1; 14 bases fit TRBD2. The germline V gene has CDR1 LGHDT and CDR2 YNNKEL (reference sequence). The length of the CDR3 is 16 residues. In DNA form, the CDR3 reads TGTGCTAGTGCCTCGAGGGGACTAGCGGGAGTACCGGCCCAGTACTTC. Translated: CASASRGLAGVPAQYF.

This clonotype was detected many times. This chain joins TRBV12-3 or TRBV12-4 and TRBJ2-2; tentative D call: TRBD2 (6 bases). The V gene lost 5 bases and the J gene lost 5 bases, with 9 bases spanning the gap. This CDR3 is 13 amino acids long. Here the CDR3 reads CASSRRGTGELFF. The CDR3 coding sequence is TGTGCCAGCAGTCGGCGGGGTACCGGGGAGCTGTTTTTT.

This clonotype was detected a few times. The chain uses TRBV7-2 and TRBJ2-7; perhaps D is TRBD1 or TRBD2 (5 bases each). This CDR3 contains 15 residues. From germline, CDR1 is SGHTA and CDR2 FQGNSA. The V end was cut by 1 base, the J end by 6 bases, with 16 bases between. The CDR3, as DNA: TGTGCCAGCAGCTTAGAGGGGACCGCCTTCCGCGAGCAGTACTTC. It is translated as CASSLEGTAFREQYF. The full variable domain, in which reference TRBV7-2 and TRBJ2-7 provide the parts outside the CDR3, is GAGVSQSPSNKVTEKGKDVELRCDPISGHTALYWYRQSLGQGLEFLIYFQGNSAPDKSGLPSDRFSAERTGGSVSTLTIQRTQQEDSAVYLCASSLEGTAFREQYFGPGTRLTVT.

The genes are TRBV12-3 or TRBV12-4 and TRBJ2-7; the D gene could be TRBD1 or TRBD2 (5 bases each). CDR3 length: 15 amino acids. V shed 6 bases and J shed 0 bases, with 15 bases lying between them. The CDR3, as DNA: TGTGCCAGCAGCCCACGGGGACGGCACTCCTACGAGCAGTACTTC. Translating gives CASSPRGRHSYEQYF.

The rearrangement uses TRBV10-2 and TRBJ2-7, with 11 bases identical to TRBD1. Germline CDR1 and CDR2: WSHSY and SAAADI. Trimming took 3 bases from V and 7 from J; bases not matched to a gene: 2. The length of the CDR3 is 13 residues. CDR3 nucleotide sequence: TGCGCCAGCAGTGAAGGGACAGGGGGGGAGCAGTACTTC. Amino acid sequence: CASSEGTGGEQYF.

This chain connects TRBV5-1 to TRBJ2-1, with 14 bases matching TRBD2. The V and J ends lost 4 bases and 7 bases, in that order; junction bases with no gene match: 7. The CDR3 is 16 residues long. Germline V gene data show CDR1 as SGHRS and CDR2 as YFSETQ. DNA for the CDR3: TGCGCCAGCAGCCTCGTGGGACTAGCGGGAGTAAATGAGCAGTTCTTC. Encoded protein: CASSLVGLAGVNEQFF.

This clonotype has a handful of counts. The chain links TRBV7-2 to TRBJ2-1; D call uncertain. The CDR3 runs 13 residues. Germline CDR1 reads SGHTA; CDR2 reads FQGNSA. Trimming stripped 4 bases from V and 7 bases from J, with 11 bases between. CDR3 coding DNA: TGTGCCAGCAGCTCCGCCCCCCAAAATGAGCAGTTCTTC. It codes for CASSSAPQNEQFF.

This clonotype has a handful of counts. DNA for the CDR3: TGCAGTGCTATTTGGTTGTATCCCTCCAATGAGCAGTTCTTC. Its protein product is CSAIWLYPSNEQFF. V and J are TRBV20-1 and TRBJ2-1, with D unclear. The germline CDR1 and CDR2 sequences are DFQATT and SNEGSKA (reference sequence). CDR3 length equals 14 residues. Trimming cost V 4 bases and J 6 bases, with 16 bases left between them.

This rearrangement joins TRBV20-1 to TRBJ2-7, with D hard to call. This CDR3 has 14 residues. CDR1 is DFQATT, CDR2 SNEGSKA, per germline (reference sequence). Deletions cut 3 bases from V and 0 bases from J, with 12 bases between. DNA of the CDR3: TGCAGTGCTAGCTCCCCCTTGAGCTCCTACGAGCAGTACTTC. Its translation: CSASSPLSSYEQYF.

This clonotype was detected many times. The rearrangement joins TRBV7-6 to TRBJ1-6, with 7 bases identical to TRBD1. Losses at the gene ends were 4 bases for V and 4 bases for J; bases not matched to a gene: 1. This CDR3 has 14 amino acids. The germline gives CDR1 SGHVS, CDR2 FNYEAQ. CDR3 sequence (DNA): TGTGCCAGCAGCTCGGGACAGTATAATTCACCCCTCCACTTT. Translating it yields CASSSGQYNSPLHF. Full variable domain (remainder filled in from reference TRBV7-6 and TRBJ1-6): GAGVSQSPRYKVTKRGQDVALRCDPISGHVSLYWYRQALGQGPEFLTYFNYEAQQDKSGLPNDRFSAERPEGSISTLTIQRTEQRDSAMYRCASSSGQYNSPLHFGNGTRLTVT.

This clonotype was counted between two and nine times. The chain uses TRBV6-1 and TRBJ1-1, with 8 bases matching TRBD1. Germline V gene data show CDR1 as MNHNS and CDR2 as SASEGT. The CDR3 is 14 residues long. V shed 5 bases, J shed 5 bases, and the junction held 7 bases outside the gene matches. The CDR3 DNA reads TGTGCCAGCAGTAGCAGGGGGCGCGGGACTGAAGCTTTCTTT. Amino acids: CASSSRGRGTEAFF.

This chain joins TRBV21-1 and TRBJ2-3. TRBV21-1 is a listed pseudogene. The CDR3 runs 16 residues. The CDR3 sequence is CASSKVSGSRTDTQYF. CDR3 DNA sequence: TGTGCCAGCAGCAAAGTTTCCGGCAGCCGCACAGATACGCAGTATTTT.

This clonotype was recorded a few times. The V and J genes are TRBV20-1 and TRBJ1-5; no firm D call. V gave up 3 bases and J gave up 2 bases, with 11 bases separating them. The CDR3 totals 14 residues. Germline V CDR1 and CDR2: DFQATT, SNEGSKA (reference sequence). The CDR3 sequence: CSARSFGGNQPQHF. DNA of the CDR3: TGCAGTGCTAGGAGTTTCGGGGGCAATCAGCCCCAGCATTTT.

This clonotype was found a few times. J is TRBJ1-4 and V is TRBV29-1; tentatively, D is TRBD1 (5 bases). The CDR3 is 12 residues long. Germline values: CDR1 SQVTM, CDR2 ANQGSEA. V lost 2 bases, J lost 7 bases, and 8 bases lay in between. CDR3 in DNA: TGCAGCGTTGAACAGGGAAGTGAAAAACTGTTTTTT. Translating it yields CSVEQGSEKLFF. The full variable domain, completed using reference TRBV29-1 and TRBJ1-4, is SAVISQKPSRDICQRGTSLTIQCQVDSQVTMMFWYRQQPGQSLTLIATANQGSEATYESGFVIDKFPISRPNLTFSTLTVSNMSPEDSSIYLCSVEQGSEKLFFGSGTQLSVL.

This chain connects TRBV4-3 to TRBJ2-1, with TRBD1 as a possible D gene (6 bases). The germline V gene has CDR1 LGHNA and CDR2 YSLEER. The V end was cut by 5 bases, the J end by 4 bases, with 27 bases between. The CDR3 extends over 19 amino acids. The chain's CDR3 is CASSRVPYTGSQTYNEQFF. The CDR3, as DNA: TGCGCCAGCAGCAGGGTGCCCTACACAGGGAGTCAAACTTACAATGAGCAGTTCTTC.

The chain has TRBV6-1 and TRBJ1-1, with TRBD1 matching 10 bases. The CDR3 runs 13 residues. Germline V gives CDR1 MNHNS, CDR2 SASEGT. V gave up 5 bases and J gave up 7 bases; unmatched junction bases: 4. DNA of the CDR3: TGTGCCAGCAGTCTGACAGGGGGCGGTGAAGCTTTCTTT. Translation gives CASSLTGGGEAFF.

The rearrangement uses TRBV6-5 and TRBJ2-1; D not certain. The CDR3 extends over 12 amino acids. Trimming took 6 bases from V and 8 from J, leaving 11 bases between them. CDR1 MNHEY and CDR2 SVGAGI come from the germline V gene. As DNA, the CDR3 is TGTGCCAGCAGGGGTCTTAGCTATGAGCAGTTCTTC. It encodes CASRGLSYEQFF.

The chain uses TRBV5-1 and TRBJ2-7; TRBD1 matches 7 bases. Losses at the gene ends were 0 bases for V and 3 bases for J; bases not matched to a gene: 3. Germline V gene data show CDR1 as SGHRS and CDR2 as YFSETQ. This CDR3 contains 14 residues. The CDR3 coding sequence is TGCGCCAGCAGCTTGGCGGGACAGATCTACGAGCAGTACTTC. Translated: CASSLAGQIYEQYF. Full variable domain (missing parts from reference TRBV5-1 and TRBJ2-7): KAGVTQTPRYLIKTRGQQVTLSCSPISGHRSVSWYQQTPGQGLQFLFEYFSETQRNKGNFPGRFSGRQFSNSRSEMNVSTLELGDSALYLCASSLAGQIYEQYFGPGTRLTVT.

This chain joins TRBV12-3 or TRBV12-4 and TRBJ2-1; no reliable D call. The germline V and J ends were trimmed by 7 bases and 0 bases, with 13 bases remaining between them. This CDR3 has 15 residues. The CDR3, as DNA: TGTGCCAGCATTTCTTGGCTCACCTCCTACAATGAGCAGTTCTTC. It codes for CASISWLTSYNEQFF.

This clonotype was counted a few times. The chain joins TRBV6-1 to TRBJ1-1; D possibly corresponds to TRBD1 (5 bases). Germline CDR1 MNHNS, CDR2 SASEGT. The CDR3 runs 15 residues. V gave up 6 bases and J gave up 0 bases, with 14 bases separating them. In DNA form, the CDR3 reads TGTGCCAGCAGGATCGACGCAGGGCTGAACACTGAAGCTTTCTTT. Translating it yields CASRIDAGLNTEAFF.

Ten or more counts support this clonotype. J is TRBJ1-5 and V is TRBV20-1, with 8 bases matching TRBD1. Germline CDR1 reads DFQATT; CDR2 reads SNEGSKA (reference sequence). The CDR3 length is 13 residues. V gave up 3 bases and J gave up 2 bases; unmatched junction bases: 0. CDR3 in DNA: TGCAGTGCTAGGACAGGGGGCAATCAGCCCCAGCATTTT. Translating gives CSARTGGNQPQHF.

The rearrangement links TRBV25-1 to TRBJ1-1; D is uncertain. CDR1 MGHDK and CDR2 SYGVNS come from the germline V gene. The CDR3 is made up of 14 amino acids. V was cut by 4 bases and J by 0 bases, with 9 bases left in between. The CDR3 loop reads CASSVGLMNTEAFF. CDR3 DNA: TGTGCCAGCAGTGTAGGTCTCATGAACACTGAAGCTTTCTTT.

V is TRBV20-1 and J is TRBJ1-6; D gene ambiguous. The germline gives CDR1 DFQATT, CDR2 SNEGSKA (reference sequence). V lost 4 bases and J 4 bases, leaving 5 bases between the germline ends. There are 12 residues in the CDR3. The CDR3 here is CSATVYNSPLHF. Written as DNA, the CDR3 is TGCAGTGCTACTGTTTATAATTCACCCCTCCACTTT.

The V call is TRBV12-3 or TRBV12-4, the J call TRBJ2-3, with unresolved D. The V gene lost 4 bases and the J gene lost 11 bases, with 10 bases spanning the gap. The CDR3 consists of 11 residues. The DNA for the CDR3 is TGTGCCAGCAGTTCCCGGGTTTGGCAGTATTTT. Translation: CASSSRVWQYF.

This clonotype was recorded a few times. The V and J genes are TRBV9 and TRBJ2-5; D tentatively fits TRBD1 or TRBD2 (7 bases each). V was pared by 3 bases and J by 4 bases, with 13 bases between. This CDR3 is built from 14 residues. Looked up from germline, CDR1 is SGDLS and CDR2 is YYNGEE. The CDR3 DNA is TGTGCCAGCAGCGCCCAGGGGGGGCGAGAGACCCAGTACTTC. This codes for CASSAQGGRETQYF.

The rearrangement links TRBV6-5 to TRBJ2-6; no clear D. V shed 5 bases and J shed 4 bases, with 15 bases lying between them. Germline CDR1 reads MNHEY; CDR2 reads SVGAGI. This CDR3 has 16 residues. DNA of the CDR3: TGTGCCAGCAGTCACAAGGCGGTGGCCGGGGCCAACGTCCTGACTTTC. Its translation: CASSHKAVAGANVLTF.